These 32 T cell receptor beta chains share one sample of origin, sequenced in a study of naive and memory T cell subsets. Reverse transcription of blood and skin TCR RNA was primed at alpha and beta constant regions. MiXCR, run by TCRdb on the UMI-ligation and nested PCR reads, gives a single entry per CDR3 protein. The sample lists approximately 20,000 distinct CDR3 sequences, 8% to 10% occurring once. Treatment specified: skin biopsy from PPD injection site in Mantoux-positive individual. Reverse transcription used DNase-treated unsorted total RNA, aiming for 1 to 1000 ng. The sequencing used skin, collected from a tuberculin skin test site. The receptors here all came from an adult in good health.

By share, this clonotype ranks as medium-sized. This chain joins TRBV4-3 and TRBJ2-6; D perhaps matches TRBD2 (6 bases). Germline lookup yields CDR1 LGHNA and CDR2 YSLEER. This CDR3 region has 16 residues. V lost 0 bases and J lost 1, with 7 bases in between. The CDR3: CASSQEAGSGANVLTF. Here the CDR3 DNA reads TGCGCCAGCAGCCAAGAGGCGGGGTCTGGGGCCAACGTCCTGACTTTC.

J is TRBJ1-2 and V is TRBV27; D may be TRBD1 (6 bases). The CDR3 runs to 16 residues. Germline CDR1 MNHEY, CDR2 SMNVEV (reference sequence). V shed 0 bases and J shed 4 bases, with 15 bases lying between them. The CDR3 DNA reads TGTGCCAGCAGTTTATCGAAGGGGGGGCCAACCTATGGCTACACCTTC. This gives the protein CASSLSKGGPTYGYTF.

In this sample, this clonotype turned up many times. The V call is TRBV20-1, the J call TRBJ2-7, with D possibly TRBD1 on 6 matching bases. The ends were cut back, 6 bases at V and 2 bases at J, with 20 bases in the middle. The CDR3 totals 15 residues. The germline V gene encodes CDR1 DFQATT and CDR2 SNEGSKA (reference sequence). CDR3 DNA sequence: TGCAGTGCAAACAACCGGGACAAGGGAACCTACGAGCAGTACTTC. The encoded protein is CSANNRDKGTYEQYF.

This clonotype was seen repeatedly, ten times or more. The chain carries TRBV20-1 and TRBJ1-6; D may be TRBD1 (5 bases). CDR1 and CDR2 from the germline V gene are DFQATT and SNEGSKA (reference sequence). The CDR3 loop spans 13 amino acids. V was cut by 3 bases and J by 7 bases, with 10 bases left in between. CDR3: CSARGDGNSPLHF. The CDR3 region has the DNA TGCAGTGCTAGGGGGGATGGAAATTCACCCCTCCACTTT.

This clonotype has more than one count but fewer than ten. The chain combines TRBV4-1 with TRBJ2-1; possible D gene TRBD2, 6 bases. The V gene's germline CDR1 is MGHRA and CDR2 YSYEKL. The CDR3 totals 16 residues. V was trimmed by 0 bases and J by 7 bases, leaving 16 bases between them. Here the CDR3 DNA reads TGCGCCAGCAGCCAAGAAGCGGGCCTCCCCCGAAATGAGCAGTTCTTC. Its protein product is CASSQEAGLPRNEQFF.

Many counts were recorded for this clonotype. The gene calls are TRBV20-1 and TRBJ1-5; D not certain. The V gene's germline CDR1 is DFQATT and CDR2 SNEGSKA (reference sequence). CDR3 length: 17 residues. V lost 0 bases to trimming and J lost 4 bases, with 19 bases between them. The DNA of the CDR3 is TGCAGTGCTAGAGACCCCCGACCGGGCCAGACAAATCAGCCCCAGCATTTT. The encoded protein is CSARDPRPGQTNQPQHF.

This clonotype has a handful of counts. The chain has TRBV11-1 and TRBJ1-1, with a weak D call TRBD1 (5 bases). V lost 5 bases and J 3 bases, leaving 16 bases between the germline ends. The CDR3 is made up of 15 amino acids. CDR1 and CDR2 from the germline V gene are SGHAT and FQDESV (reference sequence). This CDR3 reads CASSPMLGVDTEAFF. Here the CDR3 DNA reads TGTGCCAGCAGCCCCATGCTAGGGGTGGACACTGAAGCTTTCTTT.

The chain recombines TRBV6-2 or TRBV6-3 with TRBJ2-1, with TRBD1 matching 11 bases. The length of the CDR3 is 16 residues. Germline V gives CDR1 MNHEY, CDR2 SVGEGT. Trimming at V came to 5 bases and at J to 7 bases, leaving 10 bases not matched to a gene. In nucleotides, the CDR3 is TGTGCCAGCAGTGCCCGGACAGGGGGCTGGGTGAATGAGCAGTTCTTC. Its protein is CASSARTGGWVNEQFF.

In its sample, this clonotype ranks as medium-sized (0.01 to 0.1%). V usage is TRBV6-7 and J usage is TRBJ2-1; D is undetermined. TRBV6-7 is placed among ORFs of uncertain function. The CDR3 has 13 amino acids. V was clipped by 8 bases and J by 3 bases, with 11 bases between them. The CDR3 nucleotides read TGTGCCAGCTCTCAGACGGGCTACAATGAGCAGTTCTTC. It translates to CASSQTGYNEQFF.

This clonotype was detected ten times or more. The genes are TRBV4-2 and TRBJ2-3, with 9 bases lining up with TRBD2. The CDR3 totals 17 residues. V gave up 1 base and J gave up 5 bases; unmatched junction bases: 10. CDR1 and CDR2 (germline): LGHNA, YNFKEQ. CDR3 coding DNA: TGTGCCAGCAGCCAAGGTGGTAGCGGGAGTATGAAAGATACGCAGTATTTT. Protein: CASSQGGSGSMKDTQYF.

This clonotype has at least ten counts. Here the CDR3 reads CASSKGGEGRQPQHF. The CDR3 coding sequence is TGTGCCAGCAGCAAAGGGGGGGAGGGAAGACAGCCCCAGCATTTT. This chain connects TRBV21-1 to TRBJ1-5. TRBV21-1 is annotated as a pseudogene. This CDR3 is built from 15 residues.

At least ten counts were recorded for this clonotype. J is TRBJ2-1 and V is TRBV20-1; 10 nucleotides line up with TRBD2. CDR1 DFQATT and CDR2 SNEGSKA come from the germline V gene (reference sequence). The CDR3 has 17 amino acids. V lost 0 bases and J lost 6; bases outside the gene matches: 11. CDR3 sequence: CSAREIGAGGLGNEQFF. CDR3 sequence (DNA): TGCAGTGCTAGAGAGATAGGAGCGGGGGGGCTTGGCAATGAGCAGTTCTTC.

This clonotype was observed at least ten times. The chain has TRBV4-1 and TRBJ1-1; maybe TRBD1 (5 bases). Germline V gene lookup returns CDR1 MGHRA and CDR2 YSYEKL. V lost 0 bases, J lost 0 bases, and 11 bases lay in between. The CDR3 sequence is 16 residues long. CDR3 DNA: TGCGCCAGCAGCCAAGATTACGGGACCATGAACACTGAAGCTTTCTTT. It is translated as CASSQDYGTMNTEAFF.

This clonotype is classed as medium-sized. The V gene is TRBV12-3 or TRBV12-4, the J gene TRBJ1-5; D remains unclear. The CDR3 is made up of 13 amino acids. Trimming removed 3 bases at V and 0 bases at J, with 3 bases between. CDR3 amino acids: CASSFHSNQPQHF. CDR3 bases: TGTGCCAGCAGTTTTCATAGCAATCAGCCCCAGCATTTT.

By share, this clonotype counts as medium-sized (0.01 to 0.1%). This sequence may be a read error, since a much larger clone differs from it by one base. The chain recombines TRBV20-1 with TRBJ2-2; D not resolved. V lost 3 bases to trimming and J lost 5 bases, with 10 bases between them. The germline V gene has CDR1 DFQATT and CDR2 SNEGSKA (reference sequence). CDR3 length equals 13 residues. The CDR3 here is CSASPGGTGELFF. In DNA, the CDR3 is TGCAGTGCTAGCCCGGGTGGAACCGGGGAGCTGTTTTTT.

The chain has TRBV7-9 and TRBJ1-4, with 9 positions matching TRBD1. The CDR3 length is 13 residues. Germline-derived CDR1 and CDR2 are SEHNR and FQNEAQ (reference sequence). The V segment lost 4 bases and the J segment 7 bases; nucleotides outside the gene matches: 1. DNA for the CDR3: TGTGCCAGCAGCTGGACAGGGGCTGAAAAACTGTTTTTT. As protein: CASSWTGAEKLFF.

This clonotype was seen a handful of times. The chain carries TRBV6-2 or TRBV6-3 and TRBJ2-1; 11 positions match TRBD2. Trimming removed 6 bases from V and 9 bases from J; junction bases left unmatched: 13. Germline CDR1 MNHEY, CDR2 SVGEGT. There are 16 residues in the CDR3. Written as DNA, the CDR3 is TGTGCCAGCAGAATTAGCGGGAGGGCCTGTTTCCGTGAGCAGTTCTTC. This sequence encodes CASRISGRACFREQFF.

V gene TRBV11-2 combines with J gene TRBJ2-7; 10 bases agree with TRBD2. CDR3 length: 16 amino acids. Trimming removed 0 bases from V and 4 bases from J; junction bases left unmatched: 6. In germline, CDR1 is SGHAT, CDR2 FQNNGV. CDR3 sequence reads: CASSLDSPSGSYEQYF. The DNA for the CDR3 is TGTGCCAGCAGCTTAGATTCACCTAGCGGGAGTTACGAGCAGTACTTC.

The rearrangement links TRBV4-2 to TRBJ2-1, with 7 bases identical to TRBD2. Germline V gives CDR1 LGHNA, CDR2 YNFKEQ. With 0 bases clipped from V and 4 bases from J, the junction kept 9 bases outside the gene matches. This CDR3 has 17 residues. The CDR3 sequence: CASSQDLGAGPYNEQFF. The CDR3 region has the DNA TGTGCCAGCAGCCAAGATCTGGGAGCGGGACCTTACAATGAGCAGTTCTTC.

This clonotype was picked up many times. V and J are TRBV7-2 and TRBJ2-7; 8 positions match TRBD2. Germline CDR1 reads SGHTA; CDR2 reads FQGNSA. Trimming removed 1 base from V and 6 bases from J; junction bases left unmatched: 8. The CDR3 totals 15 residues. CDR3 in DNA: TGTGCCAGCAGCTTAGTTCTAGCGGGTTCGTCCGAGCAGTACTTC. It translates to CASSLVLAGSSEQYF.

This clonotype was picked up many times. The V gene is TRBV18, the J gene TRBJ1-5, with unresolved D. The V gene's germline CDR1 is KGHSH and CDR2 LQKENI. V lost 0 bases and J lost 5, with 14 bases in between. This CDR3 has 16 residues. The CDR3 reads CASSPPGPLRDQPQHF. CDR3 sequence (DNA): TGTGCCAGCTCACCACCCGGTCCCCTCCGGGATCAGCCCCAGCATTTT.

The V call is TRBV4-3, the J call TRBJ1-6; D ambiguous. Per germline, CDR1 LGHNA and CDR2 YSLEER. V shed 0 bases and J shed 6 bases, with 12 bases lying between them. The CDR3 totals 16 residues. CDR3 loop: CASSQEITSFNSPLHF. The CDR3 bases are TGCGCCAGCAGCCAAGAGATAACCAGTTTTAATTCACCCCTCCACTTT.

This clonotype was recorded at least ten times. The chain joins TRBV6-4 to TRBJ2-6; D is undetermined. The V end lost 4 bases, the J end lost 0 bases, and 10 bases lay between the germline ends. The CDR3 is 16 amino acids. Looked up from germline, CDR1 is MRHNA and CDR2 is SNTAGT. CDR3: CASSAQAGSGANVLTF. The CDR3 DNA reads as TGTGCCAGCAGTGCGCAGGCAGGCTCTGGGGCCAACGTCCTGACTTTC.

This clonotype turned up a few times. The gene calls are TRBV20-1 and TRBJ2-5; TRBD1 matches at 7 bases. This CDR3 has 14 amino acids. Unmatched junction bases numbered 8, after V lost 2 bases and J lost 5 bases. Germline V gene lookup returns CDR1 DFQATT and CDR2 SNEGSKA (reference sequence). The CDR3: CSARKQGLWETQYF. In DNA form, the CDR3 reads TGCAGTGCTAGAAAACAGGGGTTATGGGAGACCCAGTACTTC.

This clonotype was recorded at least ten times. The chain is built from TRBV4-1 and TRBJ2-7; D gene ambiguous. Trimming left V 0 bases short and J 6 bases short, with 18 bases between. The V gene's germline CDR1 is MGHRA and CDR2 YSYEKL. The CDR3 extends over 16 amino acids. CDR3 loop: CASSQDSAYPPGEQYF. CDR3 DNA sequence: TGCGCCAGCAGCCAAGATTCCGCCTACCCCCCGGGCGAGCAGTACTTC.

This clonotype appeared many times. The chain links TRBV29-1 to TRBJ2-5, with unresolved D. V was shortened by 4 bases and J by 1 base, with 16 bases between the two germline ends. Germline CDR1 and CDR2: SQVTM and ANQGSEA. The CDR3 contains 15 residues. The CDR3 here is CSVVRIGAAQETQYF. The CDR3 region has the DNA TGCAGCGTTGTCCGTATCGGAGCCGCCCAAGAGACCCAGTACTTC.

In this sample, this clonotype turned up a few times. This chain joins TRBV20-1 and TRBJ2-1; 9 bases map to TRBD2. The CDR3 runs 15 residues. J was trimmed by 5 bases and V by 7 bases; bases with no gene match: 12. CDR1 is DFQATT and CDR2 is SNEGSKA in the germline V gene (reference sequence). The CDR3 protein is CSVTRASGKNNEQFF. CDR3 sequence (DNA): TGCAGTGTAACCCGAGCTAGCGGGAAAAACAATGAGCAGTTCTTC.

This clonotype is medium-sized within its sample. This chain connects TRBV6-5 to TRBJ2-6; TRBD1 matches at 9 bases. This CDR3 contains 17 residues. V lost 5 bases and J lost 4; bases outside the gene matches: 9. The germline V gene encodes CDR1 MNHEY and CDR2 SVGAGI. The CDR3 loop reads CASSNRDRVDGANVLTF. The CDR3 nucleotides read TGTGCCAGCAGTAACCGGGACAGGGTGGACGGGGCCAACGTCCTGACTTTC.

The chain has TRBV6-6 and TRBJ2-3; 9 bases map to TRBD1. V shed 6 bases, J shed 5 bases, and the junction held 9 bases outside the gene matches. The length of the CDR3 is 15 residues. The germline gives CDR1 MNHNY, CDR2 SVGAGI (reference sequence). CDR3 DNA sequence: TGTGCCAGCAGCCTGGACAGGGGCTCACAAGATACGCAGTATTTT. Translated, it gives CASSLDRGSQDTQYF.

This clonotype was observed at least ten times. V gene TRBV2 combines with J gene TRBJ2-7; no firm D call. This CDR3 comprises 10 residues. In germline, CDR1 is SNHLY, CDR2 FYNNEI. Trimming took off 7 bases at V and 2 bases at J, with 3 bases between the two ends. The CDR3 reads CASKAYEQYF. CDR3 coding DNA: TGTGCCAGCAAGGCCTACGAGCAGTACTTC. Full variable domain (remainder filled in from reference TRBV2 and TRBJ2-7): EPEVTQTPSHQVTQMGQEVILRCVPISNHLYFYWYRQILGQKVEFLVSFYNNEISEKSEIFDDQFSVERPDGSNFTLKIRSTKLEDSAMYFCASKAYEQYFGPGTRLTVT.

This clonotype ranks as medium-sized. This chain uses TRBV6-6 with TRBJ2-6; 7 bases agree with TRBD1. The V gene end was trimmed by 0 bases and the J gene end by 2 bases; junction bases not matched to a gene: 7. Germline CDR1 and CDR2: MNHNY and SVGAGI (reference sequence). The CDR3 extends over 18 amino acids. This CDR3 is CASSYSAGGEAGANVLTF. DNA for the CDR3: TGTGCCAGCAGTTACTCCGCAGGGGGAGAGGCTGGGGCCAACGTCCTGACTTTC.

Comments on this clonotype: This may be a read error, as it is one base from a much larger clone. This chain uses TRBV18 with TRBJ1-5, with TRBD1 matching over 9 bases. The V gene end was trimmed by 2 bases and the J gene end by 6 bases; junction bases not matched to a gene: 5. Germline CDR1 reads KGHSH; CDR2 reads LQKENI. This CDR3 has 15 residues. The CDR3 sequence is CASSPWRTGVQPQHF. CDR3 bases: TGTGCCAGCTCACCATGGAGGACAGGGGTTCAGCCCCAGCATTTT.